One and the same sample provided the 23 T cell receptor beta chains below, sequenced in a study of blood T cell repertoires in COVID-19. The data were produced by immunoSEQ multiplex PCR, yet TCRdb's version contains in-frame clones alone and is incomplete. The table lists roughly 290,000 clones, approximately 90% of them singletons, with about 6% in the top ten. The sample was PBMCs or T cells enriched from blood (not recorded which). The receptors stem from a middle-aged woman who had recovered from COVID-19.

There are a few counts of this clone. V and J are TRBV9 and TRBJ1-2, with D unclear. The germline gives CDR1 SGDLS, CDR2 YYNGEE. Trimming took off 3 bases at V and 7 bases at J, with 16 bases between the two ends. The CDR3 is made up of 14 amino acids. CDR3 bases: TGTGCCAGCAGCGAAGCGGCCGGAAGACGTGGCTACACCTTC. It specifies CASSEAAGRRGYTF.

The chain has TRBV19 and TRBJ2-1; 7 nucleotides align to TRBD2. The CDR3 is 15 amino acids. Germline assignment: CDR1 LNHDA and CDR2 SQIVND (reference sequence). The junction had 11 bases not matched to a gene; V was cut back by 4 bases and J by 8 bases. The CDR3 is CASSKVGGPDYEQFF. In nucleotides, the CDR3 is TGTGCCAGTAGTAAGGTGGGAGGGCCAGATTATGAGCAGTTCTTC. Looking up the rest from reference TRBV19 and TRBJ2-1 gives the full variable domain: DGGITQSPKYLFRKEGQNVTLSCEQNLNHDAMYWYRQDPGQGLRLIYYSQIVNDFQKGDIAEGYSVSREKKESFPLTVTSAQKNPTAFYLCASSKVGGPDYEQFFGPGTRLTVL.

The chain has TRBV4-2 and TRBJ2-5; 12 bases align to TRBD2. Per the germline V gene, CDR1 is LGHNA and CDR2 is YNFKEQ. V gave up 2 bases and J gave up 5 bases; unmatched junction bases: 6. This CDR3 is 16 amino acids long. The CDR3 nucleotides are TGTGCCAGCAGCCAAAAGAAGACTAGCGGGAGTGAGACCCAGTACTTC. It yields the protein CASSQKKTSGSETQYF.

This chain connects TRBV7-2 to TRBJ2-2; no firm D call. The CDR3 consists of 16 residues. V gave up 0 bases and J gave up 3 bases, with 11 bases separating them. Germline CDR1 and CDR2: SGHTA and FQGNSA. CDR3 nucleotides: TGTGCCAGCAGCTTAGCTCCTGGCGGCGACACCGGGGAGCTGTTTTTT. Its translation: CASSLAPGGDTGELFF.

The chain uses TRBV10-2 and TRBJ2-1; TRBD2 matches 9 bases. Looked up from germline, CDR1 is WSHSY and CDR2 is SAAADI. After removal of 0 bases from V and 0 bases from J, the junction contained 12 bases not matched to a gene. The CDR3 consists of 20 residues. This CDR3 is CASSESWSLAGRSSYNEQFF. In DNA form, the CDR3 reads TGCGCCAGCAGTGAGTCGTGGAGTCTAGCGGGAAGAAGCTCCTACAATGAGCAGTTCTTC.

In its sample, this clone was seen a few times. The chain recombines TRBV28 with TRBJ1-1; D is perhaps TRBD1 (6 bases). CDR1 and CDR2 (germline): MDHEN, SYDVKM. V dropped 7 bases and J dropped 11 bases, with 20 bases sitting between them. The CDR3 length is 13 residues. CDR3 bases: TGTGCCAGCAACCTCAAACACAGGGTCGGGGCTTTCTTT. This translates into CASNLKHRVGAFF. The full variable domain, its missing parts supplied by reference TRBV28 and TRBJ1-1, is DVKVTQSSRYLVKRTGEKVFLECVQDMDHENMFWYRQDPGLGLRLIYFSYDVKMKEKGDIPEGYSVSREKKERFSLILESASTNQTSMYLCASNLKHRVGAFFGQGTRLTVV.

The chain joins TRBV5-1 to TRBJ2-3; TRBD1 matches at 8 bases. Germline V gene data show CDR1 as SGHRS and CDR2 as YFSETQ. The CDR3 is made up of 14 amino acids. V lost 0 bases to trimming and J lost 5 bases; unmatched junction nucleotides: 2. DNA for the CDR3: TGCGCCAGCAGCTTGGGGACAGGGAAAGATACGCAGTATTTT. Amino acid sequence: CASSLGTGKDTQYF.

This clone turned up a few times. V usage is TRBV7-8 and J usage is TRBJ1-4; D ambiguous. The CDR3 loop spans 15 amino acids. V gave up 2 bases and J gave up 0 bases, with 7 bases separating them. Per the germline V gene, CDR1 is SGHVS and CDR2 is FQNEAQ. The CDR3 is CASSLLDTTNEKLFF. The CDR3 bases are TGTGCCAGCAGCTTACTAGATACAACTAATGAAAAACTGTTTTTT.

This clone was observed a handful of times. The chain joins TRBV28 to TRBJ2-6, with TRBD2 as a possible D gene (5 bases). The germline CDR1 and CDR2 sequences are MDHEN and SYDVKM. Trimming shortened V by 6 bases and J by 0 bases, and 9 bases separated the two germline ends. The CDR3 contains 15 residues. The DNA for the CDR3 is TGTGCCAGCAGCCCCCGGGGCTCTGGGGCCAACGTCCTGACTTTC. Its translation: CASSPRGSGANVLTF.

V usage is TRBV2 and J usage is TRBJ1-6; D is perhaps TRBD1 (6 bases). The CDR3 contains 12 residues. Germline V gene sequence: CDR1 SNHLY, CDR2 FYNNEI. Trimming left V 3 bases short and J 13 bases short, with 10 bases between. CDR3 sequence: CASSDQGWPLHF. DNA of the CDR3: TGTGCCAGCAGTGACCAGGGGTGGCCCCTCCACTTT.

The rearrangement uses TRBV3-1 (or the pseudogene TRBV3-2) and TRBJ1-2, with 7 bases aligning to TRBD1. In germline, CDR1 is LGHDT, CDR2 YNNKEL (reference sequence). After removal of 1 base from V and 6 bases from J, the junction contained 5 bases not matched to a gene. This CDR3 is built from 14 residues. The chain's CDR3 is CASSQGWDRDGYTF. DNA of the CDR3: TGTGCCAGCAGCCAAGGCTGGGACAGAGATGGCTACACCTTC.

The chain's CDR3 is CASSLTDGGGYTF. The CDR3 region has the DNA TGTGCCAGCAGTTTGACCGATGGAGGAGGCTACACCTTC. The chain recombines TRBV27 with TRBJ1-2; D is uncertain. The germline V and J ends were trimmed by 3 bases and 8 bases, with 13 bases remaining between them. CDR1 is MNHEY, CDR2 SMNVEV, per germline (reference sequence). The CDR3 has 13 residues.

The CDR3 bases are TGTGCCAGTAGTTGGGGGGGACAGGGCAGAGGCGAGCAGTACTTC. Amino acids: CASSWGGQGRGEQYF. The V gene is TRBV19, the J gene TRBJ2-7; 9 bases are shared with TRBD1. This CDR3 is built from 15 residues. Trimming removed 5 bases from V and 6 bases from J; junction bases left unmatched: 11. Germline CDR1 reads LNHDA; CDR2 reads SQIVND (reference sequence).

The chain joins TRBV7-2 to TRBJ1-2; TRBD1 matches at 8 bases. Per germline, CDR1 SGHTA and CDR2 FQGNSA. Germline trimming cut 5 bases from V and 5 bases from J; bases unmatched to any gene: 10. The CDR3 spans 15 residues. CDR3 in amino acids: CASSQIIQGGYGYTF. CDR3 DNA sequence: TGTGCCAGCAGCCAAATAATACAGGGGGGGTATGGCTACACCTTC.

The genes are TRBV27 and TRBJ2-1, with TRBD2 as a possible D gene (6 bases). The germline V and J ends were trimmed by 6 bases and 6 bases, with 18 bases remaining between them. Germline values: CDR1 MNHEY, CDR2 SMNVEV (reference sequence). CDR3 length: 15 amino acids. The CDR3 sequence is CASSPGLARSNEQFF. CDR3 bases: TGTGCCAGCAGCCCCGGGCTAGCGAGAAGCAATGAGCAGTTCTTC.

The chain joins TRBV27 to TRBJ1-4; tentative D call: TRBD1 (5 bases). This CDR3 has 14 residues. The V gene lost 5 bases and the J gene lost 0 bases, with 7 bases spanning the gap. The germline V gene has CDR1 MNHEY and CDR2 SMNVEV (reference sequence). CDR3: CASSRTPTNEKLFF. In nucleotides, the CDR3 is TGTGCCAGCAGTAGGACACCAACTAATGAAAAACTGTTTTTT.

The chain uses TRBV28 and TRBJ2-7, with 9 bases identical to TRBD2. Germline CDR1 is MDHEN and CDR2 is SYDVKM. The CDR3 extends over 14 amino acids. J gave up 2 bases and V 8 bases, and 7 bases lay outside the gene matches. CDR3 region: CASRRRGRAYEQYF. As DNA, the CDR3 is TGTGCCAGCCGGCGGCGCGGGAGGGCCTACGAGCAGTACTTC.

V gene TRBV18 combines with J gene TRBJ2-5, with no clear D. The CDR3 contains 12 residues. CDR1 is KGHSH, CDR2 LQKENI, per germline. V was trimmed by 3 bases and J by 0 bases, leaving 2 bases between them. CDR3 nucleotides: TGTGCCAGCTCACCCAACCAAGAGACCCAGTACTTC. This gives the protein CASSPNQETQYF.

The CDR3 here is CASSPSSGRAGETQYF. As DNA, the CDR3 is TGTGCCAGCAGCCCCTCTAGCGGGAGGGCCGGAGAGACCCAGTACTTC. The rearrangement uses TRBV5-6 and TRBJ2-5; 12 bases line up with TRBD2. V dropped 4 bases and J dropped 4; count of bases not matched to a gene: 8. The CDR3 contains 16 residues. Germline values: CDR1 SGHDT, CDR2 YYEEEE. Together with reference TRBV5-6 and TRBJ2-5, the CDR3 gives the full variable domain: DAGVTQSPTHLIKTRGQQVTLRCSPKSGHDTVSWYQQALGQGPQFIFQYYEEEERQRGNFPDRFSGHQFPNYSSELNVNALLLGDSALYLCASSPSSGRAGETQYFGPGTRLLVL.

V usage is TRBV19 and J usage is TRBJ2-1, with TRBD1 matching over 7 bases. CDR1 LNHDA and CDR2 SQIVND come from the germline V gene (reference sequence). J was trimmed by 3 bases and V by 7 bases; bases with no gene match: 9. The CDR3 covers 15 residues. This chain's CDR3 is CASNRPGQHYNEQFF. CDR3 nucleotide sequence: TGTGCCAGTAATAGGCCGGGACAGCACTACAATGAGCAGTTCTTC.

The chain has TRBV2 and TRBJ2-1; tentative D call: TRBD2 (6 bases). This CDR3 is built from 16 residues. Trimming took 6 bases from V and 0 from J, leaving 15 bases between them. Germline assignment: CDR1 SNHLY and CDR2 FYNNEI. The CDR3 DNA reads TGTGCCAGCAGGGGGAGGTTTAGGAACTCCTACAATGAGCAGTTCTTC. Its protein is CASRGRFRNSYNEQFF.

This chain uses TRBV24-1 with TRBJ2-7; D unclear. V was shortened by 9 bases and J by 3 bases, with 20 bases between the two germline ends. CDR3 length: 15 residues. Germline CDR1 KGHDR, CDR2 SFDVKD. CDR3: CATGKRSQSLYEQYF. The CDR3, as DNA: TGTGCCACCGGTAAGAGGTCCCAGAGTCTCTACGAGCAGTACTTC.

This clone was seen a handful of times. The rearrangement joins TRBV28 to TRBJ2-4; 7 nucleotides line up with TRBD1. Unmatched junction bases numbered 7, after V lost 3 bases and J lost 2 bases. This CDR3 spans 16 amino acids. In germline, CDR1 is MDHEN, CDR2 SYDVKM. CDR3 bases: TGTGCCAGCAGTTTGAGGGGACAGCTAACCAAAAACATTCAGTACTTC. Translating it yields CASSLRGQLTKNIQYF.